These 18 T cell receptor beta chains share one sample of origin, sequenced in a study of blood T cell repertoires in COVID-19. The repertoire was sequenced with immunoSEQ multiplex PCR; TCRdb's copy has only in-frame clones and lacks some. The data show tens of thousands of clones, with around 90% seen just once and about 7% held by the top ten. Sequencing was performed on peripheral blood. These receptors all stem from a human donor in a cohort sampled during active COVID-19.

The chain joins TRBV28 to TRBJ1-5; D gene uncertain. V gave up 8 bases and J gave up 7 bases, with 18 bases separating them. The CDR3 has 14 residues. The germline gives CDR1 MDHEN, CDR2 SYDVKM. The DNA for the CDR3 is TGTGCCAGCGTCCAGGCAGTGGTGCAGCAGCCCCAGCATTTT. The encoded protein is CASVQAVVQQPQHF.

The gene calls are TRBV30 and TRBJ1-5, with 10 nucleotides matching TRBD1. The CDR3 loop spans 16 amino acids. Germline V gene data show CDR1 as GTSNPN and CDR2 as SVGIG (reference sequence). Unmatched junction bases numbered 5, after V lost 2 bases and J lost 1 base. The CDR3 DNA sequence: TGTGCCTGGAGTATGTCGGGACAGGGGAGCAATCAGCCCCAGCATTTT. Translating it yields CAWSMSGQGSNQPQHF. The full variable domain, with the rest looked up from reference TRBV30 and TRBJ1-5, is SQTIHQWPATLVQPVGSPLSLECTVEGTSNPNLYWYRQAAGRGLQLLFYSVGIGQISSEVPQNLSASRPQDRQFILSSKKLLLSDSGFYLCAWSMSGQGSNQPQHFGDGTRLSIL.

The chain joins TRBV6-2 or TRBV6-3 to TRBJ2-7; 11 nucleotides match TRBD2. The V gene end was trimmed by 4 bases and the J gene end by 1 base; junction bases not matched to a gene: 18. Germline V gives CDR1 MNHEY, CDR2 SVGEGT. This CDR3 has 20 amino acids. The CDR3, as DNA: TGTGCCAGCAGTTGGTCTTGGGCTAGCGGGGGGTTCGAGCAGTCCTACGAGCAGTACTTC. Translation gives CASSWSWASGGFEQSYEQYF.

The chain carries TRBV4-3 and TRBJ1-2; weak D call: TRBD1 (6 bases). There are 13 residues in the CDR3. Trimming left V 4 bases short and J 6 bases short, with 12 bases between. Germline CDR1 LGHNA, CDR2 YSLEER. The CDR3 sequence: CASSPRGGDGYTF. For the CDR3, the DNA is TGCGCCAGCAGCCCGCGAGGGGGGGATGGCTACACCTTC.

This chain uses TRBV6-1 with TRBJ2-1; D perhaps matches TRBD1 (6 bases). With 4 bases removed from V and 4 bases from J, the gap between germline ends came to 20 bases. Germline V gene lookup returns CDR1 MNHNS and CDR2 SASEGT. The CDR3 is 17 amino acids. CDR3 in amino acids: CASSGPLFTGKYNEQFF. CDR3 bases: TGTGCCAGCAGTGGTCCCCTTTTCACAGGGAAGTACAATGAGCAGTTCTTC.

This chain connects TRBV19 to TRBJ2-7, with 8 nucleotides matching TRBD1. The V segment lost 9 bases and the J segment 5 bases; nucleotides outside the gene matches: 12. The CDR3 runs 14 residues. CDR1 is LNHDA, CDR2 SQIVND, per germline (reference sequence). The CDR3, as DNA: TGTGCCAGCCGGCAGACAGGGGCCCACCACGAGCAGTACTTC. Its translation: CASRQTGAHHEQYF.

The rearrangement links TRBV30 to TRBJ2-7, with a weak D call TRBD1 (6 bases). Germline V gene sequence: CDR1 GTSNPN, CDR2 SVGIG (reference sequence). This CDR3 spans 12 amino acids. Trimming stripped 3 bases from V and 6 bases from J, with 12 bases between. CDR3 residues: CAWRRTAFEQYF. The CDR3 DNA follows: TGTGCCTGGAGGAGGACAGCCTTCGAGCAGTACTTC.

This clone is a singleton in its sample. The V gene is TRBV18, the J gene TRBJ2-7; D uncertain. V was trimmed by 5 bases and J by 3 bases, leaving 11 bases between them. The CDR3 extends over 13 amino acids. Germline CDR1 is KGHSH and CDR2 is LQKENI. This CDR3 is CASSSVAGYEQYF. The CDR3 nucleotides are TGTGCCAGCTCATCCGTGGCAGGCTACGAGCAGTACTTC.

The chain uses TRBV10-1 and TRBJ2-3; 9 bases map to TRBD2. Germline CDR1 is WNHNN and CDR2 is SYGVQD (reference sequence). CDR3 size: 17 residues. The junction had 9 bases not matched to a gene; V was cut back by 4 bases and J by 1 base. CDR3 sequence: CASSGTPAGGRTDTQYF. The CDR3 DNA follows: TGCGCCAGCAGTGGTACCCCAGCGGGGGGTCGCACAGATACGCAGTATTTT.

The chain combines TRBV3-1 (or the pseudogene TRBV3-2) with TRBJ2-1; TRBD1 matches at 8 bases. Germline V gene lookup returns CDR1 LGHDT and CDR2 YNNKEL (reference sequence). J gave up 9 bases and V 4 bases, and 11 bases lay outside the gene matches. The CDR3 consists of 15 residues. CDR3 DNA: TGTGCCAGCAGCCGAAACGCCGGGACAGGACTTGAGCAGTTCTTC. This encodes CASSRNAGTGLEQFF.

This rearrangement joins TRBV5-1 to TRBJ1-4; D ambiguous. The germline CDR1 and CDR2 sequences are SGHRS and YFSETQ. V gave up 0 bases and J gave up 0 bases, with 6 bases separating them. The CDR3 totals 15 residues. The CDR3 here is CASSLGGSTNEKLFF. In DNA, the CDR3 is TGCGCCAGCAGCTTGGGAGGGTCAACTAATGAAAAACTGTTTTTT. Using reference TRBV5-1 and TRBJ1-4 for the parts outside the CDR3, the full variable domain is KAGVTQTPRYLIKTRGQQVTLSCSPISGHRSVSWYQQTPGQGLQFLFEYFSETQRNKGNFPGRFSGRQFSNSRSEMNVSTLELGDSALYLCASSLGGSTNEKLFFGSGTQLSVL.

CDR3: CASSILDRGNQPQHF. The CDR3 DNA reads TGTGCCAGCAGCATCCTGGACAGGGGGAATCAGCCCCAGCATTTT. The V call is TRBV5-6, the J call TRBJ1-5; 10 nucleotides match TRBD1. V shed 4 bases, J shed 4 bases, and the junction held 5 bases outside the gene matches. The germline V gene has CDR1 SGHDT and CDR2 YYEEEE. This CDR3 comprises 15 residues.

This rearrangement joins TRBV12-3 or TRBV12-4 to TRBJ1-5; tentative D call: TRBD1 (6 bases). V lost 3 bases and J 6 bases, leaving 9 bases between the germline ends. The CDR3 covers 13 residues. The DNA for the CDR3 is TGTGCCAGCAGTTTGGGAGGGGGTCAGCCCCAGCATTTT. It translates to CASSLGGGQPQHF.

In regard to this clone: Germline is not matched at one junction end, which may reflect a read error. V and J are TRBV27 and TRBJ2-2; maybe TRBD2 (6 bases). Germline assignment: CDR1 MNHEY and CDR2 SMNVEV (reference sequence). The CDR3 runs 14 residues. The CDR3 bases are TGTGCCAGCACCCATGCGGGGAACACCGGGGAGCTGCTTTTT. Its protein is CASTHAGNTGELLF.

The V and J genes are TRBV5-1 and TRBJ1-5; D possibly corresponds to TRBD1 (5 bases). V was shortened by 7 bases and J by 5 bases, with 16 bases between the two germline ends. Germline-derived CDR1 and CDR2 are SGHRS and YFSETQ. The CDR3 consists of 14 residues. CDR3 amino acids: CASYRTPGDQPQHF. The CDR3 bases are TGCGCCAGCTACAGGACCCCGGGAGATCAGCCCCAGCATTTT.

The V gene is TRBV5-1, the J gene TRBJ2-5, with D possibly being TRBD1 (5 bases). CDR1 and CDR2 from the germline V gene are SGHRS and YFSETQ. This CDR3 region has 14 residues. Trimming left V 0 bases short and J 6 bases short, with 12 bases between. The CDR3 loop reads CASSLGTTGQTQYF. DNA of the CDR3: TGCGCCAGCAGCTTGGGGACAACCGGACAGACCCAGTACTTC.

V gene TRBV5-1 combines with J gene TRBJ2-5, with 16 bases aligning to TRBD2. In germline, CDR1 is SGHRS, CDR2 YFSETQ. Trimming cost V 4 bases and J 5 bases; bases outside gene matches: 11. The CDR3 is 18 amino acids. CDR3 region: CASSAGLAGGRREETQYF. As DNA, the CDR3 is TGCGCCAGCAGCGCGGGACTAGCGGGGGGGCGCCGCGAGGAGACCCAGTACTTC.

V and J are TRBV24-1 and TRBJ2-2; no clear D gene. In germline, CDR1 is KGHDR, CDR2 SFDVKD. This CDR3 contains 13 residues. Trimming removed 3 bases from V and 7 bases from J, with 8 bases in between. The CDR3 DNA is TGTGCCACCAGTGATCCTCCGTTCGGGGAGCTGTTTTTT. Translation gives CATSDPPFGELFF.